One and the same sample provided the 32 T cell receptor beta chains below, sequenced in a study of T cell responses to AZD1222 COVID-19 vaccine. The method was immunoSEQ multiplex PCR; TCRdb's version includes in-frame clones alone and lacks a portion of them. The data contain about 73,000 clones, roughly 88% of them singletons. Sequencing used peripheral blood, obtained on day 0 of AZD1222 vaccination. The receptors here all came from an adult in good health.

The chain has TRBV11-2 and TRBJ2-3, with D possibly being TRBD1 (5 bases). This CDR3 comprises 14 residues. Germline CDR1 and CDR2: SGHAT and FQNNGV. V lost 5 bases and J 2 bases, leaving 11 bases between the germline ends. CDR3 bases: TGTGCCAGCAGCGGCCAGGGCTTCACAGATACGCAGTATTTT. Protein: CASSGQGFTDTQYF. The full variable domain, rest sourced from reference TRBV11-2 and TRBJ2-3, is EAGVAQSPRYKIIEKRQSVAFWCNPISGHATLYWYQQILGQGPKLLIQFQNNGVVDDSQLPKDRFSAERLKGVDSTLKIQPAKLEDSAVYLCASSGQGFTDTQYFGPGTRLTVL.

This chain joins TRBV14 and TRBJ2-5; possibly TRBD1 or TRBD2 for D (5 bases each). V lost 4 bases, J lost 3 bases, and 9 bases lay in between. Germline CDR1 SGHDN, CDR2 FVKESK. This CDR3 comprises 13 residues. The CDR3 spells CASSRGRKETQYF. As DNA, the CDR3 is TGTGCCAGCAGCCGGGGACGGAAAGAGACCCAGTACTTC.

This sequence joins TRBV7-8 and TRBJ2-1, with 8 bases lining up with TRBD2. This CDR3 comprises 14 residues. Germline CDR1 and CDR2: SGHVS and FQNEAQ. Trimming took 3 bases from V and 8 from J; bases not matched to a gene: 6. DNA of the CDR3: TGTGCCAGCAGCTTTAGCGGGATCGACCATGAGCAGTTCTTC. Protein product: CASSFSGIDHEQFF. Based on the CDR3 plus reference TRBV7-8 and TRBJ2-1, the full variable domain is GAGVSQSPRYKVAKRGQDVALRCDPISGHVSLFWYQQALGQGPEFLTYFQNEAQLDKSGLPSDRFFAERPEGSVSTLKIQRTQQEDSAVYLCASSFSGIDHEQFFGPGTRLTVL.

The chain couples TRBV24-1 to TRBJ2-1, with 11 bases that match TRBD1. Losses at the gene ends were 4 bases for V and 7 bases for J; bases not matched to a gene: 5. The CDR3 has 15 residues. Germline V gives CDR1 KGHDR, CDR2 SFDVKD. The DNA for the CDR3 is TGTGCCACCAGTGACTTGGACAGGGGGCCAAATGAGCAGTTCTTC. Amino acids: CATSDLDRGPNEQFF.

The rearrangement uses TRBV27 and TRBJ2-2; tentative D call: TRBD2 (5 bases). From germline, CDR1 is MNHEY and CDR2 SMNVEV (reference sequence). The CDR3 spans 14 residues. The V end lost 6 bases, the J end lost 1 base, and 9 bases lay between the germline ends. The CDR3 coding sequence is TGTGCCAGCAGAATAGGGAGGAACACCGGGGAGCTGTTTTTT. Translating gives CASRIGRNTGELFF.

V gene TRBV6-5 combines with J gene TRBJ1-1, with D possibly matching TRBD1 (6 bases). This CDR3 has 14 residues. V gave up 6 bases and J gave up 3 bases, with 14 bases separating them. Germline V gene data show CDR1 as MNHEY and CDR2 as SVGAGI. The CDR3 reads CASRRGERDTEAFF. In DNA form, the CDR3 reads TGTGCCAGCAGAAGGGGGGAAAGGGACACTGAAGCTTTCTTT.

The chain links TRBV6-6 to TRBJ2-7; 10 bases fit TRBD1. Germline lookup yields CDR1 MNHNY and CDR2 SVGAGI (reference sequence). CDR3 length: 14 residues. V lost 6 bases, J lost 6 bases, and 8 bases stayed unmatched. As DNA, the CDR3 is TGTGCCAGCAGACCGGGACAGGGGAGGTCCGAGCAGTACTTC. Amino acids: CASRPGQGRSEQYF.

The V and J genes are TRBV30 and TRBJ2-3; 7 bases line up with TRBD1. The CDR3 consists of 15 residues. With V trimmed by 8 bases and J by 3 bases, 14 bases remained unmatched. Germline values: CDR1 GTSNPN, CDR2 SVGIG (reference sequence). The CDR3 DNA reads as TGTGCCGGAGCCTTGGGACAGAGGGAAACAGATACGCAGTATTTT. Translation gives CAGALGQRETDTQYF. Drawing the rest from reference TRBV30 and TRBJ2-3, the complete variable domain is SQTIHQWPATLVQPVGSPLSLECTVEGTSNPNLYWYRQAAGRGLQLLFYSVGIGQISSEVPQNLSASRPQDRQFILSSKKLLLSDSGFYLCAGALGQRETDTQYFGPGTRLTVL.

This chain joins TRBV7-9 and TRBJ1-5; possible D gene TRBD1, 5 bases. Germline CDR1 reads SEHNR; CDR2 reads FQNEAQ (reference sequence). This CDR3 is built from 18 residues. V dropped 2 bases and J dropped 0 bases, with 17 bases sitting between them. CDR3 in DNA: TGTGCCAGCAGCTTAATTGTGCCGGGGGTAAATAGCAATCAGCCCCAGCATTTT. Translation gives CASSLIVPGVNSNQPQHF.

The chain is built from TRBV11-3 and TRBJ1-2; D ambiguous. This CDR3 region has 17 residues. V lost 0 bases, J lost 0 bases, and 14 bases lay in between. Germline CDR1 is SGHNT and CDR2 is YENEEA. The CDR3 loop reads CASSLDPWERANYGYTF. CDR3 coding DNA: TGTGCCAGCAGCTTAGACCCCTGGGAGAGGGCTAACTATGGCTACACCTTC.

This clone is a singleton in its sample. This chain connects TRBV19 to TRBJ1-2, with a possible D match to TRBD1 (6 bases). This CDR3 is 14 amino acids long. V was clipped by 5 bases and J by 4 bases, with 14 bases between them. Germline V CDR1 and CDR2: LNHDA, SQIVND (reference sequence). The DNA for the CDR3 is TGTGCCAGTAGTCCAGGACAGTCCCGCTATGGCTACACCTTC. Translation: CASSPGQSRYGYTF.

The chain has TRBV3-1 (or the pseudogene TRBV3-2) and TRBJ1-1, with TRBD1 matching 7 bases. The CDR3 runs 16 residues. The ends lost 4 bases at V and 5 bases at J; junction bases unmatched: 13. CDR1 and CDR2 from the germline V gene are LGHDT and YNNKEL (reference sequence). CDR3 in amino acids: CASSPVGGGGGTEAFF. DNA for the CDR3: TGTGCCAGCAGCCCCGTGGGAGGGGGCGGAGGTACTGAAGCTTTCTTT.

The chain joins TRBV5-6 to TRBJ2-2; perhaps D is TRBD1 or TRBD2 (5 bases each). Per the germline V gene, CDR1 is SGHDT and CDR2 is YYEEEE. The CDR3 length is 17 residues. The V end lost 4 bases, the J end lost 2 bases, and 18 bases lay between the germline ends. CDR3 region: CASSLGELRLNTGELFF. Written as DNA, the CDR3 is TGTGCCAGCAGCCTGGGGGAGCTTCGACTAAACACCGGGGAGCTGTTTTTT.

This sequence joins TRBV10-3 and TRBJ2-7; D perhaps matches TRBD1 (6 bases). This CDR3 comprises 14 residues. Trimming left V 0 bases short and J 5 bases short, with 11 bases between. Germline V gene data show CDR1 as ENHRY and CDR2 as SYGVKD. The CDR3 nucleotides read TGTGCCATCAGTGAGTCGCGCCAGGGGCACGAGCAGTACTTC. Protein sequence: CAISESRQGHEQYF.

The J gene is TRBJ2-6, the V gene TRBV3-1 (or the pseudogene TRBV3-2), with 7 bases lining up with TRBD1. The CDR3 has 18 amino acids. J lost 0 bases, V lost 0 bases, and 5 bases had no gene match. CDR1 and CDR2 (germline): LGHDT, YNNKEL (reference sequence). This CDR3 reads CASSQEWGQPSGANVLTF. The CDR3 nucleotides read TGTGCCAGCAGCCAAGAGTGGGGACAGCCCTCTGGGGCCAACGTCCTGACTTTC.

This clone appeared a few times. The CDR3 is CASRAIGALNQPQHF. The CDR3 DNA sequence: TGTGCCAGCAGAGCTATAGGGGCCCTGAATCAGCCCCAGCATTTT. The chain couples TRBV2 to TRBJ1-5; tentative D call: TRBD1 (5 bases). Germline CDR1 is SNHLY and CDR2 is FYNNEI. This CDR3 comprises 15 residues. The V end was cut by 6 bases, the J end by 4 bases, with 16 bases between. Using reference TRBV2 and TRBJ1-5 for the parts outside the CDR3, the full variable domain is EPEVTQTPSHQVTQMGQEVILRCVPISNHLYFYWYRQILGQKVEFLVSFYNNEISEKSEIFDDQFSVERPDGSNFTLKIRSTKLEDSAMYFCASRAIGALNQPQHFGDGTRLSIL.

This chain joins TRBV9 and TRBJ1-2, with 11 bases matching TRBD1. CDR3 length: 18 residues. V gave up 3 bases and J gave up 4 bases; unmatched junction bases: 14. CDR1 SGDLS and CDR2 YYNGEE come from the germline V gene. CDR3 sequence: CASSASRDRGDLGYGYTF. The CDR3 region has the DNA TGTGCCAGCAGCGCTTCCCGGGACAGGGGGGACCTGGGCTATGGCTACACCTTC.

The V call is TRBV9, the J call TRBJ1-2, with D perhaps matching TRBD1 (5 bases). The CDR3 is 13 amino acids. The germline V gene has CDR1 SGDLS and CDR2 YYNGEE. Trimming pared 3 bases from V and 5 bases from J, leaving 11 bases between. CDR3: CASSGGWVYGYTF. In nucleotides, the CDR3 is TGTGCCAGCAGCGGGGGCTGGGTTTATGGCTACACCTTC.

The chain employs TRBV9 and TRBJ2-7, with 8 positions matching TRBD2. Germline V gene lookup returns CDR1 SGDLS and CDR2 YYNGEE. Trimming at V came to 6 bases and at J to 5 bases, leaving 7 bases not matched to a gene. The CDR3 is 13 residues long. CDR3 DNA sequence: TGTGCCAGCAACCGGGGGGGCTTCGACGAGCAGTACTTC. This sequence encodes CASNRGGFDEQYF.

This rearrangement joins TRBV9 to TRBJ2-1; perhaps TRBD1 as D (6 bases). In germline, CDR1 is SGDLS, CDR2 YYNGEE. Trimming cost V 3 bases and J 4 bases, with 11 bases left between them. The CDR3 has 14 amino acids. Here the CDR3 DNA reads TGTGCCAGCAGCGAACGGGACATTTACAATGAGCAGTTCTTC. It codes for CASSERDIYNEQFF.

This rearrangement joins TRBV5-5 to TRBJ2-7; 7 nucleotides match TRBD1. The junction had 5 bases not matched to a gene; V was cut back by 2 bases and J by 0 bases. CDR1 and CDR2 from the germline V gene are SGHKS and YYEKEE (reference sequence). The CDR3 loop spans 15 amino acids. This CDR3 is CASSLPRDSSYEQYF. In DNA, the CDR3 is TGTGCCAGCAGCTTACCCCGGGACAGCTCCTACGAGCAGTACTTC.

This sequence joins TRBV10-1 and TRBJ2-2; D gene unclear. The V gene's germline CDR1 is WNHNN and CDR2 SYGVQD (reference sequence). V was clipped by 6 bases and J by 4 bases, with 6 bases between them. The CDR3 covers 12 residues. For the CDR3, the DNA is TGCGCCAGCAGAGGAACCACCGGGGAGCTGTTTTTT. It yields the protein CASRGTTGELFF.

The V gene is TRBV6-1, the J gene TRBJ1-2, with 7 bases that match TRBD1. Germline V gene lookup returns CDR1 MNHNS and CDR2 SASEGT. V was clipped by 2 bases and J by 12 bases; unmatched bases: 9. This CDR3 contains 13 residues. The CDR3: CASSEQRQGRDTF. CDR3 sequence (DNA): TGTGCCAGCAGTGAACAGCGACAGGGTAGGGACACCTTC.

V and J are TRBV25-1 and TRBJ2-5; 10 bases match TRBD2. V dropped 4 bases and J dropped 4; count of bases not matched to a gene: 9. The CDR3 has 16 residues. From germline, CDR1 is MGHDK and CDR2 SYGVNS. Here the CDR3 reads CASSAPSGSVGETQYF. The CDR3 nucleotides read TGTGCCAGCAGTGCGCCTAGCGGGAGCGTCGGAGAGACCCAGTACTTC.

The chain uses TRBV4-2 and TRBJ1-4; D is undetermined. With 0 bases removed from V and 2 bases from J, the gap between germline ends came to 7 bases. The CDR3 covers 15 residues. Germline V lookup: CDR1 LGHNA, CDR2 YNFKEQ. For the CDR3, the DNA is TGTGCCAGCAGCCAAGAAAGGGTGACTAATGAAAAACTGTTTTTT. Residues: CASSQERVTNEKLFF.

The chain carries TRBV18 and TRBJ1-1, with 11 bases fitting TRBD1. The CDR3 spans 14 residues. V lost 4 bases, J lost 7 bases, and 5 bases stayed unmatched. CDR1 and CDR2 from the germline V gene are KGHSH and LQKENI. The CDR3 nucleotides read TGTGCCAGCTCACGGGACAGGGGGAAAGGTGAAGCTTTCTTT. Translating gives CASSRDRGKGEAFF.

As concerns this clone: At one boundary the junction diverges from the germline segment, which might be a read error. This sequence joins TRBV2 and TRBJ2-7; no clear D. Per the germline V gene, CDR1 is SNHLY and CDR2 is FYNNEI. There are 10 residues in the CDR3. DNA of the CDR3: TGTGCCAGCAGCTCCTTCGAGCAGTACTTC. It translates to CASSSFEQYF.

This CDR3 reads CASSFGGLTNYGYTF. The CDR3 DNA reads as TGTGCCAGCAGCTTCGGGGGACTTACTAACTATGGCTACACCTTC. The chain carries TRBV7-9 and TRBJ1-2; possibly TRBD1 for D (5 bases). Germline-derived CDR1 and CDR2 are SEHNR and FQNEAQ (reference sequence). This CDR3 comprises 15 residues. V lost 3 bases, J lost 0 bases, and 11 bases lay in between.

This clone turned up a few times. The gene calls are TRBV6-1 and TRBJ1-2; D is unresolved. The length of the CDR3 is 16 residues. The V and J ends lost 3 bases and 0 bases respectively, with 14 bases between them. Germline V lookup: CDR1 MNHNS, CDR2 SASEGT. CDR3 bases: TGTGCCAGCAGTGAGGTTTTGGCAGGCGCTAACTATGGCTACACCTTC. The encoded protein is CASSEVLAGANYGYTF.

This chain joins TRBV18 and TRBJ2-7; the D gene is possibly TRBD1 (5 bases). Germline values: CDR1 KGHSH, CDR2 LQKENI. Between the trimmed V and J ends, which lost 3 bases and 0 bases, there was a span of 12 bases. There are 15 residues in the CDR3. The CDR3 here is CASSPSGSNSYEQYF. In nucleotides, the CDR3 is TGTGCCAGCTCACCGTCAGGGTCGAACTCCTACGAGCAGTACTTC.

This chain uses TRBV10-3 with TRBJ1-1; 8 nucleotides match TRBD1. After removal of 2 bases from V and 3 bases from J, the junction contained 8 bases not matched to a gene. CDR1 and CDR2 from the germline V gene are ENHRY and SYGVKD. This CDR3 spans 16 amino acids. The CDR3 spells CAISETKQGGDTEAFF. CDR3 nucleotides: TGTGCCATCAGTGAGACTAAACAGGGGGGGGACACTGAAGCTTTCTTT.

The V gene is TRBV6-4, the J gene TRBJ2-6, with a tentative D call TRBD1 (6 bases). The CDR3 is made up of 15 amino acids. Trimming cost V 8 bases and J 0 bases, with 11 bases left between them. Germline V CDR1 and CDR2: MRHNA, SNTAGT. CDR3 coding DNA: TGTGCCAGCCAGGACAGCTACTCTGGGGCCAACGTCCTGACTTTC. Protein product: CASQDSYSGANVLTF.